This T cell receptor (beta chain) originates from a study of OX40 agonist ivuxolimab in advanced cancers. Study-wide context: Dose-escalation patients suffered from hepatocellular carcinoma, melanoma, renal cell or head and neck cancer. It was permissible to have had prior anti-PD-1, anti-PD-L1 or anti-CTLA-4 therapy, and around 40% had some. Patients achieving partial responses numbered three: one hepatocellular carcinoma case and two cutaneous melanoma cases.

This clone came up a few times. Its antigen is still unknown. Whole-study findings and limits: Undetermined was the antigen specificity of the expanded peripheral T cells.

CDR1 is MGHRA and CDR2 is YSYEKL in the germline V gene. The CDR3 loop spans 14 amino acids. V lost 0 bases and J 5 bases, leaving 8 bases between the germline ends. Only in-frame clones appear in the TCRdb table, and some are missing; sequencing was by immunoSEQ multiplex PCR. This sample has around 68,000 clones, with about 84% found just once. This chain connects TRBV4-1 to TRBJ1-5; no definite D call. The clonotype comes from an adult with an advanced solid tumor such as melanoma, head and neck, liver or kidney cancer. The material was CD4+ or CD8+ T cells sorted from blood, obtained in a trial of the OX40 agonist ivuxolimab. The CDR3 sequence is CASSQDGSYQPQHF. The CDR3 region has the DNA TGCGCCAGCAGCCAAGATGGGAGCTATCAGCCCCAGCATTTT.